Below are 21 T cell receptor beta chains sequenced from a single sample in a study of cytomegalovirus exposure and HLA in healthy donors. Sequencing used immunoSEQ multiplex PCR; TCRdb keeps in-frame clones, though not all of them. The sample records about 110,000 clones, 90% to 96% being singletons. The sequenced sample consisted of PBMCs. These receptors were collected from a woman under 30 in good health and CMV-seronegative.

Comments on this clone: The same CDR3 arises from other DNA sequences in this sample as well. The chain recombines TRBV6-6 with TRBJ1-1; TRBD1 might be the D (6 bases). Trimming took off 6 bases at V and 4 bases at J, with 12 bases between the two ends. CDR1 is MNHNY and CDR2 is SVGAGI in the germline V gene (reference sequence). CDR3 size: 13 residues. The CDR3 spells CASSRGEGTEAFF. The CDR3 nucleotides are TGTGCCAGCAGCAGGGGAGAGGGCACTGAAGCTTTCTTT.

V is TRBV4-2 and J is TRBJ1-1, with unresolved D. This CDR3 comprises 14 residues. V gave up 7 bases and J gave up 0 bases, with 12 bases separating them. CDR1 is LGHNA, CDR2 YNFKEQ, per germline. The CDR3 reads CASIPGPLNTEAFF. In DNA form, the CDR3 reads TGTGCCAGCATTCCAGGCCCCTTGAACACTGAAGCTTTCTTT.

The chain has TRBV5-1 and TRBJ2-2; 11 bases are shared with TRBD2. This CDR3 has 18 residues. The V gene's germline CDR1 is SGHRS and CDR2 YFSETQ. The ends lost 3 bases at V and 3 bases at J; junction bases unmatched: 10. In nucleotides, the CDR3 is TGCGCCAGCAGCTGGGACCTAGCGGGGGGCGGTTACACCGGGGAGCTGTTTTTT. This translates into CASSWDLAGGGYTGELFF.

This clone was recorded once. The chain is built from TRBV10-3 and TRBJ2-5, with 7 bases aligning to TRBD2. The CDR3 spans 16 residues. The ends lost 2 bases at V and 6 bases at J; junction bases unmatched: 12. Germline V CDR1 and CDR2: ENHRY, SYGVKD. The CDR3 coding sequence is TGTGCCATCAGTGAGCGAGGGCTAGCGGTAAAGAAGACCCAGTACTTC. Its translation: CAISERGLAVKKTQYF.

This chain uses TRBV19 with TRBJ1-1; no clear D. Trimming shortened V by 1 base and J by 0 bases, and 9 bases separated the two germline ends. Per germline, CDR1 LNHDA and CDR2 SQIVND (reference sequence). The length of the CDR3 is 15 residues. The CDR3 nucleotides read TGTGCCAGTAGTATAGGCACGACAATGAACACTGAAGCTTTCTTT. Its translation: CASSIGTTMNTEAFF.

The chain's CDR3 is CASKSGGPYNEQFF. The DNA of the CDR3 is TGTGCCAGCAAGAGCGGGGGCCCATACAATGAGCAGTTCTTC. The V and J genes are TRBV7-2 and TRBJ2-1; 8 positions agree with TRBD2. The V and J ends lost 7 bases and 4 bases, in that order; junction bases with no gene match: 6. The CDR3 is made up of 14 amino acids. Germline V lookup: CDR1 SGHTA, CDR2 FQGNSA.

This CDR3 is CASSPSRTGGAYEQYF. CDR3 DNA: TGTGCCAGCAGCCCCTCCCGGACAGGGGGGGCCTACGAGCAGTACTTC. The chain couples TRBV7-8 to TRBJ2-7, with 10 bases matching TRBD1. Germline-derived CDR1 and CDR2 are SGHVS and FQNEAQ. Unmatched junction bases numbered 9, after V lost 5 bases and J lost 2 bases. The CDR3 extends over 16 amino acids.

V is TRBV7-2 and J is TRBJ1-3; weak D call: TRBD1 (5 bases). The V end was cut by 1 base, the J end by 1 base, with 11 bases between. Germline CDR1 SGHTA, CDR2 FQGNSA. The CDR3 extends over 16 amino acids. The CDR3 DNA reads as TGTGCCAGCAGCTTAGGTTCGTCAGGGTCTGGAAACACCATATATTTT. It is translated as CASSLGSSGSGNTIYF.

For the CDR3, the DNA is TGTGCCAGCAGCTTAACGGTCCACTACGAGCAGTACTTC. The encoded protein is CASSLTVHYEQYF. The chain recombines TRBV7-9 with TRBJ2-7; no clear D gene. This CDR3 contains 13 residues. Germline CDR1 and CDR2: SEHNR and FQNEAQ (reference sequence). With 2 bases removed from V and 3 bases from J, the gap between germline ends came to 8 bases.

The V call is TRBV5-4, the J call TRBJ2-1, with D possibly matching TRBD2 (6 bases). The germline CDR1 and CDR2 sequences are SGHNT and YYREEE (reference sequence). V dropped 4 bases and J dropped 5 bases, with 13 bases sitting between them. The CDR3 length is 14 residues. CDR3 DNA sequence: TGTGCCAGCAGCATATTAGCGGATCACAATGAGCAGTTCTTC. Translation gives CASSILADHNEQFF.

The CDR3 coding sequence is TGTGCCAGCAGTTACGCTTTACAGGGGATGTGGGGCTACACCTTC. As protein: CASSYALQGMWGYTF. The chain carries TRBV6-5 and TRBJ1-2; 7 bases agree with TRBD1. V shed 2 bases and J 8 bases; nucleotides not matched to a gene: 11. Germline CDR1 and CDR2: MNHEY and SVGAGI. The CDR3 is made up of 15 amino acids.

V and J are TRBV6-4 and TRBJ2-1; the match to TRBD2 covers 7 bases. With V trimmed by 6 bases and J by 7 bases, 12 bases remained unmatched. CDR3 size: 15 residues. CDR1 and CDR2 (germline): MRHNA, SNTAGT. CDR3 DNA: TGTGCCAGCAGCGAACTAGCGTCGGGGAGGAATGAGCAGTTCTTC. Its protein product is CASSELASGRNEQFF.

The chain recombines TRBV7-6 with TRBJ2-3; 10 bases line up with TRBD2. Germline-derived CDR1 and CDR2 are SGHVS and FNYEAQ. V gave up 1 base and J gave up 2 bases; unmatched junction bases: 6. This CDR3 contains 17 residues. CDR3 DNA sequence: TGTGCCAGCAGCTTAGGTACTAGCGGGGTAATCACAGATACGCAGTATTTT. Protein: CASSLGTSGVITDTQYF. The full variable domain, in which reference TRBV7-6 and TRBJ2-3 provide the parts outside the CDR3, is GAGVSQSPRYKVTKRGQDVALRCDPISGHVSLYWYRQALGQGPEFLTYFNYEAQQDKSGLPNDRFSAERPEGSISTLTIQRTEQRDSAMYRCASSLGTSGVITDTQYFGPGTRLTVL.

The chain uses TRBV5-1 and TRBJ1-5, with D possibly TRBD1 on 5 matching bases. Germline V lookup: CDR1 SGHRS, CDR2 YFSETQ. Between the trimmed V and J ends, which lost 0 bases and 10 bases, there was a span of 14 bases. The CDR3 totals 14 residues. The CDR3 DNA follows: TGCGCCAGCAGCTTGGAATCAGGGTCCGGACCCCAGCATTTT. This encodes CASSLESGSGPQHF.

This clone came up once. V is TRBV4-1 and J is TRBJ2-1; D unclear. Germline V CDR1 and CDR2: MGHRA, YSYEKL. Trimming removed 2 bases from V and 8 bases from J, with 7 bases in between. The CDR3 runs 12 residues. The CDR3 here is CASSQLSDEQFF. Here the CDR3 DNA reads TGCGCCAGCAGCCAACTCTCCGATGAGCAGTTCTTC.

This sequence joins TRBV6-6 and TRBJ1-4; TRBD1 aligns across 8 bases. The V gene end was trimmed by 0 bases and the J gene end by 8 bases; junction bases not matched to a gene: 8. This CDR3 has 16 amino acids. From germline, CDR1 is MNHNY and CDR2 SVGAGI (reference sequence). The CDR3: CASSYSHGQGIEKLFF. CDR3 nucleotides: TGTGCCAGCAGTTACTCCCACGGACAGGGTATAGAAAAACTGTTTTTT.

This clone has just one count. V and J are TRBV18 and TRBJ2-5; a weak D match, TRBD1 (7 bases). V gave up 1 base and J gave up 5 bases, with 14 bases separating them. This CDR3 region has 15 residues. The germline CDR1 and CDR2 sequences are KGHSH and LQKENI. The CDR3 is CASSPHNRGGETQYF. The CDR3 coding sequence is TGTGCCAGCTCACCACATAACAGGGGAGGCGAGACCCAGTACTTC. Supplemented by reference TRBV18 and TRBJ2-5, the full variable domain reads NAGVMQNPRHLVRRRGQEARLRCSPMKGHSHVYWYRQLPEEGLKFMVYLQKENIIDESGMPKERFSAEFPKEGPSILRIQQVVRGDSAAYFCASSPHNRGGETQYFGPGTRLLVL.

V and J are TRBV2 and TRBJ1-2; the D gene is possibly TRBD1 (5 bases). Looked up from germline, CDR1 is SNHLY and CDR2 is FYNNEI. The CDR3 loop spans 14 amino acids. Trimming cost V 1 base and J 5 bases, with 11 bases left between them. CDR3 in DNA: TGTGCCAGCAGTGAAGAGACAGCTTCGTATGGCTACACCTTC. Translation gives CASSEETASYGYTF.

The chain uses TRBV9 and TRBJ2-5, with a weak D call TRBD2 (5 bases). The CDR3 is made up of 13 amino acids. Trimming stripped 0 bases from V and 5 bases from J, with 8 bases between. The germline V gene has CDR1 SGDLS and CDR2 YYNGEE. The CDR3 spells CASSVASRETQYF. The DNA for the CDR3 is TGTGCCAGCAGCGTAGCTAGCCGGGAGACCCAGTACTTC.

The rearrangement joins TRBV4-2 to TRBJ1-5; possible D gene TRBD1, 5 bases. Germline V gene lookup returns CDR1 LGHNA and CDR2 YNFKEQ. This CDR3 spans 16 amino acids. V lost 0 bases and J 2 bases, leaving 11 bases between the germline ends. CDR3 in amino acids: CASSQDRGKGNQPQHF. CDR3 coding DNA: TGTGCCAGCAGCCAAGATAGGGGCAAGGGCAATCAGCCCCAGCATTTT.

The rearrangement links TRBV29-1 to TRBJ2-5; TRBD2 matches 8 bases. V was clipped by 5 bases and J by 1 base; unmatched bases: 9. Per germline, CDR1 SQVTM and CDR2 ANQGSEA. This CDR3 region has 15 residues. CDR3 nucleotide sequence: TGCAGCGTTAAAACCGCGGCGGGGGGCCAAGAGACCCAGTACTTC. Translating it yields CSVKTAAGGQETQYF. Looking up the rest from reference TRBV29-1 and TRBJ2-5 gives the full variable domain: SAVISQKPSRDICQRGTSLTIQCQVDSQVTMMFWYRQQPGQSLTLIATANQGSEATYESGFVIDKFPISRPNLTFSTLTVSNMSPEDSSIYLCSVKTAAGGQETQYFGPGTRLLVL.